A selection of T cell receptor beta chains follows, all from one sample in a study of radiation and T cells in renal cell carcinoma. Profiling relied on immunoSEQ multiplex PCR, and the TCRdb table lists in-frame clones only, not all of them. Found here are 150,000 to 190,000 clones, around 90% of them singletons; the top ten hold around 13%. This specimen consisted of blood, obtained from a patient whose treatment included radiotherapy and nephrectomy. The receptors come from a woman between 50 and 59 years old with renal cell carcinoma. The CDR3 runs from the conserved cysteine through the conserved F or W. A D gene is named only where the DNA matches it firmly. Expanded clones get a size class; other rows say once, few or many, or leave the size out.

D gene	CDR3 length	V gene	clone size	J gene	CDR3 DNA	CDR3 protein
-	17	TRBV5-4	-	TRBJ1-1	TGTGCCAGCAGCTTGGCCTCAGGGGCCCCAATGAACACTGAAGCTTTCTTT	CASSLASGAPMNTEAFF
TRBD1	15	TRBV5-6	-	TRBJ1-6	TGTGCCAGCAGCTTGGGGACAGGGCCTAATTCACCCCTCCACTTT	CASSLGTGPNSPLHF
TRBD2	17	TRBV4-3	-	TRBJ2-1	TGCGCCAGCAGCCAAGACCGACCGGGACTAGCTGCCAATGAGCAGTTCTTC	CASSQDRPGLAANEQFF
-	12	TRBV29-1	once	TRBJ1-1	TGCAGCGTTGAAGGGGGGGGGACTGAAGCTTTCTTT	CSVEGGGTEAFF
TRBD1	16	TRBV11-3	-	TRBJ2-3	TGTGCCAGCAGCTCGGAAACCGGGACAGGGACAGATACGCAGTATTTT	CASSSETGTGTDTQYF
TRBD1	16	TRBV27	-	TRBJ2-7	TGTGCCAGCAATGACGGGACAGGGGCCACCGCCTACGAGCAGTACTTC	CASNDGTGATAYEQYF
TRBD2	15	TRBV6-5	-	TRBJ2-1	TGTGCCAGCAGTCAAGATAGCGGGGGGGCGGATGAGCAGTTCTTC	CASSQDSGGADEQFF
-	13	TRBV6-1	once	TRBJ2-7	TGTGCCAGCCGTCACGGGACACCCTACGAGCAGTACTTC	CASRHGTPYEQYF
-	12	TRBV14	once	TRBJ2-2	TGTGCCAGCAGCCAAGTTGCCGGGGAGCTGTTTTTT	CASSQVAGELFF
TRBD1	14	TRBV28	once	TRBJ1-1	TGTGCCAGCAGGGGCAGGGGGCGTAAGGGGGAAGCTTTCTTT	CASRGRGRKGEAFF
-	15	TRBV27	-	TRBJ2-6	TGTGCCAGCAGTTCGAGCGATGCTGGGGCCAACGTCCTGACTTTC	CASSSSDAGANVLTF
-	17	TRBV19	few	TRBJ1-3	TGTGCCAGTACTAAGTTGCATCGGGCACTCTCTGGAAACACCATATATTTT	CASTKLHRALSGNTIYF
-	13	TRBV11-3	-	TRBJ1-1	TGTGCCAGCAGCTTAAATGCGAACACTGAAGCTTTCTTT	CASSLNANTEAFF
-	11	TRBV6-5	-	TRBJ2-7	TGTGCCAGCAACTCGCGGTACGAGCAGTACTTC	CASNSRYEQYF
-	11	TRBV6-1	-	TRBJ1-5	TGTGCCAGCAGTGAAACATGGCCCCAGCATTTT	CASSETWPQHF
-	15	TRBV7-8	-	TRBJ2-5	TGTGCTAGCAGCTTGGTTGATTTTAGGGCTGAGACCCAGTACTTC	CASSLVDFRAETQYF
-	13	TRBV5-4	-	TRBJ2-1	TGTGCCAGCAGCTTGGCCGGGACACCTAAGCAGTTCTTC	CASSLAGTPKQFF
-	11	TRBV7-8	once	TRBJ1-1	TGTGCCAGCAGGGGGATCACTGAAGCTTTCTTT	CASRGITEAFF
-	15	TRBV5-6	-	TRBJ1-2	TGTGCCAGCAGCAAGATTCAGGACCGACGCCAGGGCTACACCTTC	CASSKIQDRRQGYTF
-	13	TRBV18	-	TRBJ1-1	TGTGCCAGCTCACCGGGGGTTGGCACTGAAGCTTTCTTT	CASSPGVGTEAFF
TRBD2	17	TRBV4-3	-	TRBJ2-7	TGCGCCAGCAGCCAAGATCCGGGAGGGGGGGCCTCCTACGAGCAGTACTTC	CASSQDPGGGASYEQYF
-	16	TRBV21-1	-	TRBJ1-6	TGTGCCAGCAGCAAACCAGAGAGCTCCTATAATTCACCCCTCCACTTT	CASSKPESSYNSPLHF
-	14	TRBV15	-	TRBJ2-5	TGTGCCACCAGTGGATTCACCGGCCGAGAGACCCAGTACTTC	CATSGFTGRETQYF
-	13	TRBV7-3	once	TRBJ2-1	TGTGCCAGCAGCTTAGGACAGCACAATGAGCAGTTCTTC	CASSLGQHNEQFF
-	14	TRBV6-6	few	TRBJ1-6	TGTGCCAGCAGTTACGACAGCCTCAATTCACCCCTCCACTTT	CASSYDSLNSPLHF
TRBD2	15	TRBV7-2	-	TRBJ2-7	TGTGCCAGCAGCTTAGACGGGGGGGGCCCCTACGAGCAGTACTTC	CASSLDGGGPYEQYF
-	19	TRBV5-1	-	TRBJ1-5	TGCGCCAGCAGCCACTTACGACCACACGGGAAGGGGGGAAATCAGCCCCAGCATTTT	CASSHLRPHGKGGNQPQHF
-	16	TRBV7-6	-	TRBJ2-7	TGTGCCAGCAGCCCCCGGACGGAGCCCCAATCGAGGGAGCAGTACTTC	CASSPRTEPQSREQYF
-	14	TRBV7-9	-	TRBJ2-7	TGTGCCAGCAGCTTAGAGGCGGGGACGGGTGAGCAGTACTTC	CASSLEAGTGEQYF
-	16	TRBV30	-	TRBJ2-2	TGTGCCTGGAGTGTAAGGCAGGGTGTAAGAACCGGGGAGCTGTTTTTT	CAWSVRQGVRTGELFF
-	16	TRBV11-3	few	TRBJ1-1	TGTGCCAGCAGCCCTTCCTCGACAGAAGTGAACACTGAAGCTTTCTTT	CASSPSSTEVNTEAFF
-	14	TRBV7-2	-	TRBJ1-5	TGTGCCAGCAGCTTAACAGATTACAATCAGCCCCAGCATTTT	CASSLTDYNQPQHF
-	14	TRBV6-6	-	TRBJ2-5	TGTGCCAGCTCCCAAGGGGGTTGGCAAGAGACCCAGTACTTC	CASSQGGWQETQYF
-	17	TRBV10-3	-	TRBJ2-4	TGTGCCATCAGTGAGTCGACTTTGGACCTAGCCAAAAACATTCAGTACTTC	CAISESTLDLAKNIQYF
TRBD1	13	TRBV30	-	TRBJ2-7	TGTGCCTGGGGCAGGGGGCCTTCCTACGAGCAGTACTTC	CAWGRGPSYEQYF
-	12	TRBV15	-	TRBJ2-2	TGTGCCACCAGCAGCCGATACGGGGAGCTGTTTTTT	CATSSRYGELFF
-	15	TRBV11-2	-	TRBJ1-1	TGTGCCAGCAGCTTAAAGGGCAGTCTGAACACTGAAGCTTTCTTT	CASSLKGSLNTEAFF
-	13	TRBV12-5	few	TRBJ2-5	TGTGCTAGTGGTCCGGGATGGGGCGAGACCCAGTACTTC	CASGPGWGETQYF
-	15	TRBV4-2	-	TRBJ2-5	TGTGCCAGCAGCCAAGGTTCGGGGGTGAGCGAGACCCAGTACTTC	CASSQGSGVSETQYF
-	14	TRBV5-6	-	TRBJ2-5	TGTGCCAGCAGCGGCCTGGGACGGAAAGAGACCCAGTACTTC	CASSGLGRKETQYF
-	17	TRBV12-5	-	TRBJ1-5	TGTGCTAGTGGTTTGGTATCGAACGACTATAGCAATCAGCCCCAGCATTTT	CASGLVSNDYSNQPQHF
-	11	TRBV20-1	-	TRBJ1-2	TGCAGTGCTAGTGCGGACTATGGCTACACCTTC	CSASADYGYTF
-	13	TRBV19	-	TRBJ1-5	TGTGCCAGTAGTATGAAGGGGAACCGGCCCCAGCATTTT	CASSMKGNRPQHF
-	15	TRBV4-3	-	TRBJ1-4	TGCGCCAGCAGCCCGCAACCAGGGGATAATGAAAAACTGTTTTTT	CASSPQPGDNEKLFF
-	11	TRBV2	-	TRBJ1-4	TGTGCCAGCAGCCGAGGGGAAAAACTGTTTTTT	CASSRGEKLFF
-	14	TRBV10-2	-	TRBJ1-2	TGCGCCAGCACTGAAGACCTAAGGACTGTCGGCTACACCTTC	CASTEDLRTVGYTF
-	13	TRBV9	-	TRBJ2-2	TGTGCCAGCAGTGTTTACAGCACCGGGGAGCTGTTTTTT	CASSVYSTGELFF
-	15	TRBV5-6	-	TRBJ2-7	TGTGCCAGCAGCTTGGCGGGGGACCTGACCTACGAGCAGTACTTC	CASSLAGDLTYEQYF
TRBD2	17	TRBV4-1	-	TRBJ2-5	TGCGCCAGCAGCCAGGGGCTATCGGCTAGCGGAAAAGAGACCCAGTACTTC	CASSQGLSASGKETQYF
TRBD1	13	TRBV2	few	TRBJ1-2	TGTGCCAGCAGTGTTGGGGACAGCTATGGCTACACCTTC	CASSVGDSYGYTF
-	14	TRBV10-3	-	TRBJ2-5	TGTGCCATCAGTGAAAGCAGGGGTCAAGAGACCCAGTACTTC	CAISESRGQETQYF
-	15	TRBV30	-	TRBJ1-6	TGTGCCTGGAGTGTACAAGAGGGAGGGAATTCACCCCTCCACTTT	CAWSVQEGGNSPLHF
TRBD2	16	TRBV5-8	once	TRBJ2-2	TGTGCCAGCAGCTTGACGGGGGGTAGCTCGATCGGGGAGCTGTTTTTT	CASSLTGGSSIGELFF
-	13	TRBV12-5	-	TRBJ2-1	TGTGCTAGTGGTTTGGTACTGAACAATGAGCAGTTCTTC	CASGLVLNNEQFF
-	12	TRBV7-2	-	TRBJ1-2	TGTGCCAGCAGCTCCGCCGCGTATGGCTACACCTTC	CASSSAAYGYTF
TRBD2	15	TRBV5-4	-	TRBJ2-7	TGTGCCAGCAGCTTGGACGGGAGGGCCTTTTACGAGCAGTACTTC	CASSLDGRAFYEQYF
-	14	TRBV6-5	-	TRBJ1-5	TGTGCCAGCAGTCTCGCCAGGACCCATCAGCCCCAGCATTTT	CASSLARTHQPQHF